Here is one TCR beta chain with its context. No antigen is known for it. These data belong to a study of T cell responses to AZD1222 COVID-19 vaccine. Study information: Second doses that came at about 4 or about 12 weeks were put together. The study's findings and limits: Targeting of unmutated variant regions was reportedly seen in nearly half of spike-specific TCRs. Donors were largely white British and mainly female; clonal diversity was possibly underestimated.

Sequenced by immunoSEQ multiplex PCR; TCRdb stores in-frame clones only, minus some. Counted here are over 100,000 clones, roughly 90% occurring once; the ten biggest clones make up 7% to 8.5%. Sequences were derived from peripheral blood, sampled on day 0 of AZD1222 vaccination. The receptor was isolated from an adult in good health.

The CDR3 protein is CASSFTAGGGETQYF. For the CDR3, the DNA is TGTGCCAGCAGTTTCACAGCGGGAGGGGGAGAGACCCAGTACTTC. The rearrangement joins TRBV28 to TRBJ2-5, with TRBD2 matching over 10 bases. From germline, CDR1 is MDHEN and CDR2 SYDVKM. Trimming removed 3 bases from V and 4 bases from J; junction bases left unmatched: 5. This CDR3 is 15 amino acids long.